Each of the 23 T cell receptor beta chains below was sequenced from the same sample in a study of metastatic and nonmetastatic thyroid tumors. From the PCR reads, TCRdb re-called clones with MiXCR. The sample lists more than 40,000 clones; roughly 24% were seen once. Treatment of any kind had been given to no patient before thyroid surgery. What was sequenced was tumor tissue. Receptors were obtained from a female donor with papillary thyroid cancer or a benign thyroid nodule (not recorded which). Some clones in this sample may be carry-over from other donors' samples.

The CDR3 DNA reads as TGTGCCACCAGCAGAGGTTTGGACGGGAGTGCCACAGATACGCAGTATTTT. Protein product: CATSRGLDGSATDTQYF. The chain couples TRBV15 to TRBJ2-3; maybe TRBD2 (6 bases). Trimming left V 1 base short and J 2 bases short, with 16 bases between. Germline assignment: CDR1 LNHNV and CDR2 YYDKDF (reference sequence). The CDR3 has 17 residues.

This clone was found many times. The chain links TRBV5-6 to TRBJ1-2; TRBD1 might be the D (6 bases). The germline V and J ends were trimmed by 3 bases and 8 bases, with 20 bases remaining between them. The CDR3 runs to 15 residues. The germline V gene has CDR1 SGHDT and CDR2 YYEEEE. CDR3 residues: CASSWGLGGAGGYTF. The CDR3 nucleotides are TGTGCCAGCAGCTGGGGGCTCGGGGGGGCAGGAGGCTACACCTTC.

This clone occurred a few times. This chain uses TRBV10-2 with TRBJ1-2, with D tentatively TRBD1 (5 bases). The germline V and J ends were trimmed by 3 bases and 6 bases, with 8 bases remaining between them. The CDR3 is 12 amino acids. Germline CDR1 and CDR2: WSHSY and SAAADI. In nucleotides, the CDR3 is TGCGCCAGCAGTGATCAGGGTCATGGCTACACCTTC. Protein sequence: CASSDQGHGYTF.

This clone was observed at least ten times. The genes are TRBV20-1 and TRBJ1-1, with D tentatively TRBD1 (5 bases). Per the germline V gene, CDR1 is DFQATT and CDR2 is SNEGSKA (reference sequence). This CDR3 has 13 amino acids. Trimming took off 4 bases at V and 3 bases at J, with 12 bases between the two ends. The CDR3 coding sequence is TGCAGTGCTAAGGCCGGGGCTGACACTGAAGCTTTCTTT. Its protein product is CSAKAGADTEAFF.

The chain carries TRBV20-1 and TRBJ2-7, with 14 bases identical to TRBD2. V dropped 4 bases and J dropped 2; count of bases not matched to a gene: 16. The CDR3 sequence is 19 residues long. Per the germline V gene, CDR1 is DFQATT and CDR2 is SNEGSKA (reference sequence). In nucleotides, the CDR3 is TGCAGTGCTACAAACCGATACCGGACTAGCGGGAGGCTCGCCTACGAGCAGTACTTC. This translates into CSATNRYRTSGRLAYEQYF.

This clone was found a few times. V gene TRBV27 combines with J gene TRBJ2-7; no reliable D call. Germline values: CDR1 MNHEY, CDR2 SMNVEV (reference sequence). Trimming took 4 bases from V and 6 from J, leaving 10 bases between them. This CDR3 contains 12 residues. The CDR3 DNA reads as TGTGCCAGCAGTTCGGAGCTTGGCGAGCAGTACTTC. Its translation is CASSSELGEQYF.

This clone was counted at least ten times. The junction shows a germline mismatch at one end, possibly a read error. Other nucleotide sequences from this sample produce the same CDR3. The chain links TRBV29-1 to TRBJ1-2; no clear D. Germline V gene sequence: CDR1 SQVTM, CDR2 ANQGSEA. This CDR3 is 12 amino acids long. Here the CDR3 reads CSVENMDYGYTF. The CDR3, as DNA: TGCAGTGTTGAAAATATGGACTATGGCTACACCTTC.

On this clone: At one of its ends the junction is not consistent with the germline gene, which may arise from a read error. This chain links TRBV12-3 or TRBV12-4 with TRBJ2-3, with D possibly matching TRBD1 (6 bases). The CDR3 covers 19 residues. The CDR3 DNA is TGTGCCAGCAGTTTAGGGCTTCGACAGGCCCGAAAAAGTACAGATGCGCAGTATTTT. It yields the protein CASSLGLRQARKSTDAQYF.

This clone has at least ten counts. The rearrangement joins TRBV11-2 to TRBJ2-7; 15 bases align to TRBD2. V trimming: 3 bases; J trimming: 7 bases; junction bases outside the gene matches: 1. The germline CDR1 and CDR2 sequences are SGHAT and FQNNGV. This CDR3 has 14 amino acids. As DNA, the CDR3 is TGTGCCAGCAGCTTGGGACTAGCGGGGGGAGAGCAGTACTTC. It codes for CASSLGLAGGEQYF.

Ten or more counts support this clone. A much larger clone differs by one base, so this may be a read error. The chain carries TRBV24-1 and TRBJ2-1; D is perhaps TRBD2 (6 bases). The CDR3 loop spans 16 amino acids. Germline V lookup: CDR1 KGHDR, CDR2 SFDVKD. The DNA for the CDR3 is TGTGCCACCAGTGACGGACTATCTTTGGGGTCCAATGAGCGGTTCTTC. It specifies CATSDGLSLGSNERFF.

This clone was seen repeatedly, ten times or more. The V call is TRBV27, the J call TRBJ2-3, with no clear D. The V and J ends lost 5 bases and 2 bases respectively, with 5 bases between them. CDR3 size: 12 residues. Germline values: CDR1 MNHEY, CDR2 SMNVEV (reference sequence). CDR3 loop: CASSPHTDTQYF. CDR3 DNA: TGTGCCAGCAGTCCCCACACAGATACGCAGTATTTT.

This clone was detected ten times or more. The gene calls are TRBV20-1 and TRBJ2-1, with TRBD1 identical over 7 bases. V gave up 5 bases and J gave up 4 bases; unmatched junction bases: 11. This CDR3 contains 15 residues. The germline gives CDR1 DFQATT, CDR2 SNEGSKA (reference sequence). CDR3 DNA sequence: TGCAGTGCTCCCGACAGAGGGGGCTCTTACAATGAGCAGTTCTTC. This translates into CSAPDRGGSYNEQFF.

This clone was detected many times. V is TRBV24-1 and J is TRBJ2-3; no clear D gene. This CDR3 is built from 14 residues. Germline values: CDR1 KGHDR, CDR2 SFDVKD. The ends were cut back, 9 bases at V and 8 bases at J, with 20 bases in the middle. The CDR3 sequence is CATSGSSSTPTQYF. In DNA form, the CDR3 reads TGTGCCACCTCGGGCTCCAGCTCAACCCCTACGCAGTATTTT.

This clone showed up many times. The V gene is TRBV7-3, the J gene TRBJ2-3; 12 bases fit TRBD2. The germline gives CDR1 SGHTA, CDR2 FQGTGA. This CDR3 comprises 15 residues. V shed 5 bases and J 4 bases; nucleotides not matched to a gene: 4. The CDR3 nucleotides are TGTGCCAGCAGCGCTACTAGCGGGAGGTCAGATACGCAGTATTTT. Its protein is CASSATSGRSDTQYF.

This clone was seen more than once but under ten times. J is TRBJ1-5 and V is TRBV6-1; D is ambiguous. Germline assignment: CDR1 MNHNS and CDR2 SASEGT. V shed 0 bases and J shed 6 bases, with 9 bases lying between them. CDR3 size: 14 residues. The CDR3 DNA reads as TGTGCCAGCAGTGAAGCGTTAAGGCTTCAGCCCCAGCATTTT. Its protein is CASSEALRLQPQHF.

This sequence joins TRBV5-4 and TRBJ1-1; 11 bases fit TRBD1. V lost 0 bases to trimming and J lost 5 bases; unmatched junction nucleotides: 9. The CDR3 is 17 residues long. Germline-derived CDR1 and CDR2 are SGHNT and YYREEE (reference sequence). The CDR3 loop reads CASSLGLWGQGETEAFF. The CDR3 nucleotides read TGTGCCAGCAGCTTGGGCCTTTGGGGACAGGGGGAGACTGAAGCTTTCTTT.

This clone was counted ten times or more. The chain carries TRBV12-3 or TRBV12-4 and TRBJ2-5; D may be TRBD2 (6 bases). The CDR3 contains 13 residues. V was pared by 6 bases and J by 2 bases, with 10 bases between. DNA of the CDR3: TGTGCCAGCAGCACTAGCCATCAAGAGACCCAGTACTTC. This codes for CASSTSHQETQYF.

This clone was counted only a few times. V gene TRBV20-1 combines with J gene TRBJ2-7; D is possibly TRBD2 (5 bases). The CDR3 runs to 13 residues. The germline V and J ends were trimmed by 1 base and 3 bases, with 10 bases remaining between them. The germline gives CDR1 DFQATT, CDR2 SNEGSKA (reference sequence). CDR3 residues: CSARGRRDYEQYF. CDR3 bases: TGCAGTGCTAGAGGCCGCCGGGACTACGAGCAGTACTTC.

This clone was seen more than once but under ten times. The V call is TRBV28, the J call TRBJ2-7, with 10 bases matching TRBD1. Unmatched junction bases numbered 10, after V lost 4 bases and J lost 7 bases. Germline-derived CDR1 and CDR2 are MDHEN and SYDVKM. The CDR3 runs to 15 residues. CDR3 in amino acids: CASSSQTGTGEEQYF. CDR3 coding DNA: TGTGCCAGCAGTTCGCAAACCGGGACAGGGGAAGAGCAGTACTTC.

V usage is TRBV20-1 and J usage is TRBJ1-5, with D uncertain. The V gene's germline CDR1 is DFQATT and CDR2 SNEGSKA (reference sequence). This CDR3 comprises 17 residues. V lost 5 bases to trimming and J lost 2 bases, with 22 bases between them. The CDR3 region has the DNA TGCAGTGCTTTGCCCATCCCCGCGACTGGGGGCAATCAGCCCCAGCATTTT. Protein sequence: CSALPIPATGGNQPQHF.

This clone occurred many times. One end of the junction fails to match germline, which may point to a read error. V is TRBV7-9 and J is TRBJ2-5, with 7 bases that match TRBD2. The V gene's germline CDR1 is SEHNR and CDR2 FQNEAQ (reference sequence). The CDR3 has 17 amino acids. CDR3: CASSLAGGPKRQKTQHF. The CDR3 nucleotides read TGTGCCAGCAGCTTAGCGGGAGGGCCTAAGCGGCAAAAGACCCAGCACTTC.

This chain joins TRBV7-8 and TRBJ2-1; D gene unclear. With 1 base removed from V and 3 bases from J, the gap between germline ends came to 10 bases. The germline gives CDR1 SGHVS, CDR2 FQNEAQ. The CDR3 is 15 amino acids. The CDR3 DNA is TGTGCCAGCAGCTTAGATTATGGGGACTACAATGAGCAGTTCTTC. This codes for CASSLDYGDYNEQFF.

This clone has only one observation. The J gene is TRBJ1-4, the V gene TRBV20-1; 8 nucleotides agree with TRBD1. Germline trimming cut 5 bases from V and 5 bases from J; bases unmatched to any gene: 7. The CDR3 loop spans 14 amino acids. Germline V gene sequence: CDR1 DFQATT, CDR2 SNEGSKA (reference sequence). The CDR3 nucleotides read TGCAGTGCTGAGGGACAGGCTCCAAATGAAAAACTGTTTTTT. The encoded protein is CSAEGQAPNEKLFF.